The T cell receptor (beta chain) under discussion was sequenced for a study of CD8 T cells in Susac syndrome. With random hexamers, reverse transcription was performed on roughly 0.5 to 1 ug of RNA. The immunoSEQ assay covered 54 Vbeta and 13 Jbeta segments for CDR3. MiXCR, run by TCRdb on the immunoSEQ multiplex PCR reads, gives a single entry per CDR3 protein. The table has more than 70,000 distinct CDR3 sequences, over 75% seen once. Blood CD8+ and CD4+ T cells underwent high-throughput TCR beta sequencing. Control patients had untreated stable or active relapsing-remitting multiple sclerosis by revised McDonald criteria. TEMRA cells were FACS-enriched and CD8+ and CD4+ T cells negatively isolated. This CDR3 region has 14 residues. Losses at the gene ends were 5 bases for V and 4 bases for J; bases not matched to a gene: 6.

The receptor's source is a human donor with multiple sclerosis. The gene calls are TRBV12-3 or TRBV12-4 and TRBJ1-1, with 8 bases fitting TRBD1. The sample was CD8+ T cells from PBMCs. The DNA of the CDR3 is TGTGCCAGCAGTCACACAGGGGGTAGCACTGAAGCTTTCTTT. It is translated as CASSHTGGSTEAFF.